Presented here are 10 T cell receptor beta chains from one specimen sequenced in a study of T cells after yellow fever vaccination. TCRdb reprocessed the 5' RACE reads via MiXCR and lists one record per CDR3 protein. The sample includes around 140,000 distinct CDR3 sequences, 6.6% of them seen just once. The sequenced sample was CD4+ T cells sorted from PBMCs, obtained 10 days after the yellow fever booster vaccination. These receptors were obtained from a man aged 30 to 39 who received the YFV17D yellow fever vaccine.

This clonotype was found many times. V usage is TRBV12-3 or TRBV12-4 and J usage is TRBJ2-1; 10 nucleotides agree with TRBD2. The CDR3 runs 15 residues. V was clipped by 7 bases and J by 10 bases; unmatched bases: 13. The CDR3 here is CASIQTSGSLGEQFF. The DNA of the CDR3 is TGTGCCAGCATTCAGACTAGCGGGTCCTTGGGGGAGCAGTTCTTC.

This clonotype appeared many times. The rearrangement joins TRBV7-2 to TRBJ2-1; D is perhaps TRBD1 (5 bases). V was clipped by 5 bases and J by 0 bases, with 17 bases between them. The CDR3 is made up of 17 amino acids. Germline loops: CDR1 SGHTA, CDR2 FQGNSA. The CDR3 protein is CASSALRGSSSYNEQFF. DNA for the CDR3: TGTGCCAGCAGCGCCCTAAGGGGTTCGAGCTCCTACAATGAGCAGTTCTTC.

In its sample, this clonotype was seen many times. The genes are TRBV15 and TRBJ2-3; 7 bases map to TRBD1. Germline lookup yields CDR1 LNHNV and CDR2 YYDKDF (reference sequence). CDR3 length: 17 residues. V gave up 4 bases and J gave up 6 bases; unmatched junction bases: 16. DNA of the CDR3: TGTGCCACCAGCACCAACCGAAGAGGGGGCAATATTGATACGCAGTATTTT. This translates into CATSTNRRGGNIDTQYF.

This clonotype occurred many times. This chain uses TRBV7-8 with TRBJ2-2; 7 nucleotides align to TRBD2. The CDR3 consists of 15 residues. Germline CDR1 is SGHVS and CDR2 is FQNEAQ. V dropped 3 bases and J dropped 8; count of bases not matched to a gene: 9. CDR3 amino acids: CASSLGLLRGGELFF. CDR3 coding DNA: TGTGCCAGCAGCTTGGGACTATTACGGGGGGGGGAGCTGTTTTTT.

This clonotype was picked up many times. The chain combines TRBV7-8 with TRBJ2-7; the D gene is possibly TRBD1 (6 bases). The germline V and J ends were trimmed by 0 bases and 6 bases, with 18 bases remaining between them. The germline gives CDR1 SGHVS, CDR2 FQNEAQ. This CDR3 contains 16 residues. CDR3 in DNA: TGTGCCAGCAGCTTAGCGAAACAGGGCTTGGTTGGCGAGCAGTACTTC. This gives the protein CASSLAKQGLVGEQYF.

This clonotype was counted at least ten times. The chain has TRBV7-2 and TRBJ2-5; 8 bases agree with TRBD2. Trimming cost V 5 bases and J 5 bases; bases outside gene matches: 16. The V gene's germline CDR1 is SGHTA and CDR2 FQGNSA. The CDR3 consists of 17 residues. CDR3 sequence reads: CASSPLPLAGGGETQYF. Here the CDR3 DNA reads TGTGCCAGCAGCCCCTTACCCCTAGCGGGTGGGGGGGAGACCCAGTACTTC.

The chain carries TRBV10-1 and TRBJ2-5; maybe TRBD1 (5 bases). The CDR3 runs 14 residues. CDR1 and CDR2 (germline): WNHNN, SYGVQD (reference sequence). V lost 4 bases to trimming and J lost 5 bases, with 14 bases between them. The DNA for the CDR3 is TGCGCCAGCAGTGCTCAGGGAAGAAGGGAGACCCAGTACTTC. Translation: CASSAQGRRETQYF.

This clonotype was counted a few times. The V gene is TRBV7-2, the J gene TRBJ2-7; no reliable D call. The CDR3 runs to 13 residues. Germline-derived CDR1 and CDR2 are SGHTA and FQGNSA. V lost 4 bases and J lost 4, with 11 bases in between. The CDR3 is CASSSDPPYEQYF. Here the CDR3 DNA reads TGTGCCAGCAGCTCCGACCCTCCGTACGAGCAGTACTTC.

Many counts were recorded for this clonotype. The V gene is TRBV5-1, the J gene TRBJ2-1, with 12 bases that match TRBD1. CDR1 SGHRS and CDR2 YFSETQ come from the germline V gene. There are 14 residues in the CDR3. V shed 3 bases and J 10 bases; nucleotides not matched to a gene: 5. The CDR3 spells CASSWGQGAGEQFF. The CDR3 coding sequence is TGCGCCAGCAGCTGGGGACAGGGGGCTGGGGAGCAGTTCTTC.

This clonotype was counted many times. V gene TRBV5-1 combines with J gene TRBJ2-7, with TRBD2 as a possible D gene (5 bases). Germline V gene lookup returns CDR1 SGHRS and CDR2 YFSETQ. The length of the CDR3 is 13 residues. V was shortened by 0 bases and J by 3 bases, with 7 bases between the two germline ends. The CDR3 DNA reads as TGCGCCAGCAGCTTGGGACTAAACTACGAGCAGTACTTC. Encoded protein: CASSLGLNYEQYF.